This T cell receptor (beta chain) was profiled in a study of breast tumors, draining lymph nodes, adjacent tissues. The study, taken as a whole, reports: Findings are consistent with lymph node origin and intratumoral expansion of most tumor T cells. Data only fit, rather than demonstrated, lymph node origin of most tumor T cells. Compared with lymph nodes, tumors were less diverse; compared with nontumor tissue, more. Compared with basal-like, luminal-like tumors shared significantly more repertoire with nontumor tissue.

Note on this clonotype: The antigen is unknown. Since a much larger clone is just one base distant, this may be a read error.

TCRdb independently ran MiXCR on the multiplex PCR reads; one entry per CDR3 protein. The repertoire holds 150,000 to 200,000 distinct CDR3 sequences, with roughly 30% as singletons. Axillary draining lymph nodes of breast cancer patients supplied the node samples. The CDR3 contains 13 residues. From germline, CDR1 is SGHDT and CDR2 YYEEEE. Trimming stripped 4 bases from V and 7 bases from J, with 12 bases between. The V call is TRBV5-6, the J call TRBJ1-5; D unclear. The sequence was obtained from a female donor with breast cancer. Some clones in this sample may be carry-over from other donors' samples. Source material: axillary lymph node tissue. The DNA for the CDR3 is TGTGCCAGCAGCCCGGGCGCAGCCCAGCCCCAGCATTTT. It is translated as CASSPGAAQPQHF. The variable domain in full, completed from reference TRBV5-6 and TRBJ1-5, reads DAGVTQSPTHLIKTRGQQVTLRCSPKSGHDTVSWYQQALGQGPQFIFQYYEEEERQRGNFPDRFSGHQFPNYSSELNVNALLLGDSALYLCASSPGAAQPQHFGDGTRLSIL.